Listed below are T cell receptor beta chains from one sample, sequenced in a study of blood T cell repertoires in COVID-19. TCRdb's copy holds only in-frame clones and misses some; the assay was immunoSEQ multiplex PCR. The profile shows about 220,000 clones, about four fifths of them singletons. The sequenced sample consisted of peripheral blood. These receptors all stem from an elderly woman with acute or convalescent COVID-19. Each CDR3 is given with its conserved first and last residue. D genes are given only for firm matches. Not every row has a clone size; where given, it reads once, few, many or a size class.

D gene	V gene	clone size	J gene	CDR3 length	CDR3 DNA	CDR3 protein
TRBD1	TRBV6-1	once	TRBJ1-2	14	TGTGCCAGCAGTGAGGGCAGGGGGTCGGATGGCTACACCTTC	CASSEGRGSDGYTF
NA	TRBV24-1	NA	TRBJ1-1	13	TGTGCCACCAGTGATTCCTGGAACACTGAAGCTTTCTTT	CATSDSWNTEAFF
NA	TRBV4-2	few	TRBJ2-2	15	TGTGCCAGCAGCCAAGGGAGGGACGTCACCGGGGAGCTGTTTTTT	CASSQGRDVTGELFF
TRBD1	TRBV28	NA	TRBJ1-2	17	TGTGCCAGCAGTCCCTTCCCTCCTCCGACAGGGCACTATGGCTACACCTTC	CASSPFPPPTGHYGYTF
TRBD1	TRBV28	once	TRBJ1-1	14	TGTGCCAGCAGCTCCGGACAGGGGAACACTGAAGCTTTCTTT	CASSSGQGNTEAFF
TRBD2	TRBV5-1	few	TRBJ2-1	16	TGCGCCAGCAGCTTGCGGGGGACTAGCGTCTACAATGAGCAGTTCTTC	CASSLRGTSVYNEQFF
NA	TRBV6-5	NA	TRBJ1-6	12	TGTGCCAGCAGGGTTGGAGATTCACCCCTCCACTTT	CASRVGDSPLHF
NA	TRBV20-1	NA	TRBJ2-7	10	TGCAGTGCTAGTGTCGGGGAGCAGTACTTC	CSASVGEQYF
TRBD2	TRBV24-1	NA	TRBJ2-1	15	TGTGCCACCAGTGAACGGACTAGACCCAACAATGAGCAGTTCTTC	CATSERTRPNNEQFF
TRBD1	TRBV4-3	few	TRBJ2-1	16	TGCGCCAGCAGCCAAGAACCCGGGACAGGGTACCATGAGCAGTTCTTC	CASSQEPGTGYHEQFF
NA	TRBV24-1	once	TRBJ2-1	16	TGTGCCACCAGTTCCTCAGGGGTTAGCTCCTACAATGAGCAGTTCTTC	CATSSSGVSSYNEQFF
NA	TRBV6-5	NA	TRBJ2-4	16	TGTGCCAGCAGTTTGGCGACGGCCGGGTCCAAAAACATTCAGTACTTC	CASSLATAGSKNIQYF
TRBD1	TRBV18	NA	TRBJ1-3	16	TGTGCCAGCTCACCCGGACAGGGGGGTTCTGGAAACACCATATATTTT	CASSPGQGGSGNTIYF
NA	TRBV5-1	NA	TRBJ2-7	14	TGCGCCAGCAGTCTGCAGGGGATTAGCGACGAGCAGTACTTC	CASSLQGISDEQYF
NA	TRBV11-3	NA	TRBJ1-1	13	TGTGCCAGCAGTCTGACAGGGAACACTGAAGCTTTCTTT	CASSLTGNTEAFF
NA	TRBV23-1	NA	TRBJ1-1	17	TGCGCCAGCAGTCGACCCAACAGGAAGTCCTCGACACTGAAAGCTTTCTTT	CASSRPNRKSSTLKAFF
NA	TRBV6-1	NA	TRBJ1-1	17	TGTGCCAGCAGTGTAAACGCCGGAGGCAGCTTGAACACTGAAGCTTTCTTT	CASSVNAGGSLNTEAFF
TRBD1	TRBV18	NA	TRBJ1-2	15	TGTGCCAGCTCACCACCCCGGGACAGGGGTTATGGCTACACCTTC	CASSPPRDRGYGYTF
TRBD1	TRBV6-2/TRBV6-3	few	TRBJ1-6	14	TGTGCCAGCAGTTACGGGACAGAGAATTCACCCCTCCACTTT	CASSYGTENSPLHF
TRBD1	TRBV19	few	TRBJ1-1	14	TGTGCCAGCCGCGAAGACAGGGCGAGCACTGAAGCTTTCTTT	CASREDRASTEAFF
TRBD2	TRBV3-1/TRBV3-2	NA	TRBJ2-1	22	TGTGCCAGCAGCCAAGATCCTCCGGTGAGGCCTAGCGGGAGGGATTCCTACAATGAGCAGTTCTTC	CASSQDPPVRPSGRDSYNEQFF
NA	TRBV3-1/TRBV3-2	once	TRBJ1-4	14	TGTGCCAGCAGCTTCCGCACGGAGGGGGAAAAACTGTTTTTT	CASSFRTEGEKLFF
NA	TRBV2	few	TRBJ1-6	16	TGTGCCAGCAGAGTACAGGGATCATCCTATAATTCACCCCTCCACTTT	CASRVQGSSYNSPLHF
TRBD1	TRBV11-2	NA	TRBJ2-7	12	TGTGCCAGCAGCAGCACAGGGGTTGAGCAGTACTTC	CASSSTGVEQYF
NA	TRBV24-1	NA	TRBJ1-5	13	TGTGCCACCAGTGATTCCGGCAATCAGCCCCAGCATTTT	CATSDSGNQPQHF
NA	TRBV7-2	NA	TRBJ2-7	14	TGTGCCAGCAGCCAGGACAGCAGCTCCTACGAGCAGTACTTC	CASSQDSSSYEQYF
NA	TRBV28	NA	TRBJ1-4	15	TGTGCCAGCAGCTCCCCCCAGGGGACTAATGAAAAACTGTTTTTT	CASSSPQGTNEKLFF
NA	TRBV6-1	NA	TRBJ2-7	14	TGTGCCAGCAGTGACATCGAGCGGTCCTACGAGCAGTACTTC	CASSDIERSYEQYF
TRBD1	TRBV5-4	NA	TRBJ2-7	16	TGTGCCAGCAGCCCCCGGTCTGGGCAGGGGGTCCACGAGCAGTACTTC	CASSPRSGQGVHEQYF
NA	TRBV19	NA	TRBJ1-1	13	TGTGCCACCGGGGAGACCCAGTGGACTGAAGCTTTCTTT	CATGETQWTEAFF